One sample yielded the 27 T cell receptor beta chains listed below, sequenced in a study of blood T cell repertoires in COVID-19 (dated by TCRdb to 2018 to 2020). Library creation used the immunoSEQ multiplex PCR assay. In TCRdb, the immuneACCESS table is reduced to in-frame sequences with V and J assigned. These tables do not hold every clone; where another copy was compared, an unresolved V gene accounts for under half, and the others remain unexplained. This sample has about 130,000 clones in its table, and about 84% of those were observed once. Approximately 5.3% of the sample goes to the ten largest clones. Material: peripheral blood. The receptors stem from a human donor in a cohort sampled during active COVID-19.

V gene TRBV5-1 combines with J gene TRBJ2-1, with 8 bases that match TRBD2. The ends lost 1 base at V and 0 bases at J; junction bases unmatched: 6. In germline, CDR1 is SGHRS, CDR2 YFSETQ. CDR3 length: 17 amino acids. DNA for the CDR3: TGCGCCAGCAGCTTGTGGGGCGGGAGGAGCTCCTACAATGAGCAGTTCTTC. It yields the protein CASSLWGGRSSYNEQFF.

The J gene is TRBJ1-2, the V gene TRBV9, with a tentative D call TRBD1 (5 bases). CDR3 size: 14 residues. Trimming cost V 4 bases and J 6 bases, with 16 bases left between them. Germline V gives CDR1 SGDLS, CDR2 YYNGEE. CDR3 DNA: TGTGCCAGCAGCCCGGCGACGACAGAAAATGGCTACACCTTC. It encodes CASSPATTENGYTF.

This sequence joins TRBV5-1 and TRBJ2-7; 11 bases align to TRBD2. Germline trimming cut 2 bases from V and 6 bases from J; bases unmatched to any gene: 4. In germline, CDR1 is SGHRS, CDR2 YFSETQ. The CDR3 consists of 14 residues. The CDR3 loop reads CASSFTLAGGEQYF. In DNA form, the CDR3 reads TGCGCCAGCAGCTTCACCCTAGCGGGAGGCGAGCAGTACTTC.

This chain links TRBV19 with TRBJ1-4; 8 bases are a match to TRBD1. After removal of 4 bases from V and 8 bases from J, the junction contained 3 bases not matched to a gene. The CDR3 length is 13 residues. Germline V gene data show CDR1 as LNHDA and CDR2 as SQIVND (reference sequence). The CDR3 DNA sequence: TGTGCCAGTAGTAAGGACAGGGACGAAAAACTGTTTTTT. Protein product: CASSKDRDEKLFF. The whole variable domain, remainder taken from reference TRBV19 and TRBJ1-4, is DGGITQSPKYLFRKEGQNVTLSCEQNLNHDAMYWYRQDPGQGLRLIYYSQIVNDFQKGDIAEGYSVSREKKESFPLTVTSAQKNPTAFYLCASSKDRDEKLFFGSGTQLSVL.

The V and J genes are TRBV5-4 and TRBJ2-7, with 8 bases matching TRBD2. CDR3 length equals 14 residues. Germline V gene lookup returns CDR1 SGHNT and CDR2 YYREEE (reference sequence). The junction had 7 bases not matched to a gene; V was cut back by 4 bases and J by 4 bases. This CDR3 is CASSPGTRNYEQYF. In DNA form, the CDR3 reads TGTGCCAGCAGCCCCGGGACTAGGAATTACGAGCAGTACTTC.

The chain couples TRBV7-2 to TRBJ2-1, with TRBD2 identical over 7 bases. Germline CDR1 reads SGHTA; CDR2 reads FQGNSA. There are 17 residues in the CDR3. V lost 0 bases to trimming and J lost 0 bases; unmatched junction nucleotides: 5. The chain's CDR3 is CASSLAPSGTSYNEQFF. In DNA, the CDR3 is TGTGCCAGCAGCTTAGCGCCTAGCGGAACCTCCTACAATGAGCAGTTCTTC. The full variable domain, completed using reference TRBV7-2 and TRBJ2-1, is GAGVSQSPSNKVTEKGKDVELRCDPISGHTALYWYRQSLGQGLEFLIYFQGNSAPDKSGLPSDRFSAERTGGSVSTLTIQRTQQEDSAVYLCASSLAPSGTSYNEQFFGPGTRLTVL.

This chain connects TRBV6-6 to TRBJ2-7, with D possibly being TRBD2 (6 bases). From germline, CDR1 is MNHNY and CDR2 SVGAGI (reference sequence). The CDR3 sequence is 16 residues long. The V gene lost 2 bases and the J gene lost 5 bases, with 19 bases spanning the gap. The chain's CDR3 is CASSYGAGLPYDEQYF. The CDR3 DNA sequence: TGTGCCAGCAGTTACGGCGCGGGACTCCCCTACGACGAGCAGTACTTC.

The chain employs TRBV6-5 and TRBJ2-5, with 11 bases lining up with TRBD2. The CDR3 has 13 residues. Germline V CDR1 and CDR2: MNHEY, SVGAGI. V dropped 11 bases and J dropped 3; count of bases not matched to a gene: 5. Here the CDR3 reads CAGSGRAEETQYF. CDR3 sequence (DNA): TGTGCCGGTAGCGGGAGGGCGGAAGAGACCCAGTACTTC.

This chain links TRBV6-5 with TRBJ2-2, with 11 bases that match TRBD1. Germline trimming cut 6 bases from V and 5 bases from J; bases unmatched to any gene: 2. The CDR3 is made up of 14 amino acids. CDR1 is MNHEY, CDR2 SVGAGI, per germline. CDR3 loop: CASRWDRGTGELFF. The CDR3 region has the DNA TGTGCCAGCAGATGGGACAGGGGGACCGGGGAGCTGTTTTTT.

Remarks on this clone: Its ends do not fully match the called genes, so a read error is possible. The CDR3 DNA reads as TGTGCCAGCAGTTTAATTTTAGGAGGACTAGCGGGAGTGTCTGAGAAGTTCTTC. It specifies CASSLILGGLAGVSEKFF. This rearrangement joins TRBV27 to TRBJ2-1, with 13 bases lining up with TRBD2. Germline CDR1 and CDR2: MNHEY and SMNVEV (reference sequence). The CDR3 consists of 18 residues.

For the CDR3, the DNA is TGTGCCAGCAGTCTGCGAGGACAGGGGGCCTACAATGAGCAGTTCTTC. This translates into CASSLRGQGAYNEQFF. The V and J genes are TRBV27 and TRBJ2-1; 10 positions match TRBD1. V was clipped by 5 bases and J by 2 bases; unmatched bases: 6. Germline V gene data show CDR1 as MNHEY and CDR2 as SMNVEV (reference sequence). The CDR3 loop spans 16 amino acids.

This chain joins TRBV9 and TRBJ2-2; D remains ambiguous. Trimming took off 1 base at V and 1 base at J, with 2 bases between the two ends. Germline loops: CDR1 SGDLS, CDR2 YYNGEE. CDR3 length: 13 residues. This CDR3 is CASSVQNTGELFF. DNA of the CDR3: TGTGCCAGCAGCGTACAGAACACCGGGGAGCTGTTTTTT.

The chain has TRBV14 and TRBJ2-7, with D possibly being TRBD1 (6 bases). This CDR3 has 13 residues. CDR1 and CDR2 from the germline V gene are SGHDN and FVKESK. The ends were cut back, 2 bases at V and 6 bases at J, with 11 bases in the middle. CDR3 coding DNA: TGTGCCAGCAGCCAACCTTACAGGGTCGAGCAGTACTTC. Residues: CASSQPYRVEQYF.

Only a few counts were recorded for this clone. V usage is TRBV4-3 and J usage is TRBJ2-7; possibly TRBD1 for D (6 bases). Germline assignment: CDR1 LGHNA and CDR2 YSLEER. CDR3 length equals 14 residues. Trimming removed 3 bases from V and 6 bases from J, with 15 bases in between. This CDR3 reads CASSQGQSLIEQYF. The CDR3 bases are TGCGCCAGCAGCCAGGGACAAAGCTTAATCGAGCAGTACTTC.

CDR3 DNA sequence: TGTGCCAGCAGCTCAGCCCAGGTACCCTATGGCTACACCTTC. The encoded protein is CASSSAQVPYGYTF. The chain carries TRBV5-6 and TRBJ1-2; D gene ambiguous. The V end was cut by 3 bases, the J end by 4 bases, with 13 bases between. The length of the CDR3 is 14 residues. CDR1 is SGHDT, CDR2 YYEEEE, per germline.

This clone was picked up one time. The gene calls are TRBV10-1 and TRBJ2-1, with TRBD2 matching 8 bases. V dropped 0 bases and J dropped 7; count of bases not matched to a gene: 5. CDR1 and CDR2 from the germline V gene are WNHNN and SYGVQD (reference sequence). CDR3 length: 15 residues. The CDR3 DNA is TGCGCCAGCAGTGAGTCTAGCGGGAAGGAGAATGAGCAGTTCTTC. Translated: CASSESSGKENEQFF.

This chain links TRBV27 with TRBJ2-7, with D unclear. Germline loops: CDR1 MNHEY, CDR2 SMNVEV (reference sequence). This CDR3 region has 13 residues. The V and J ends lost 3 bases and 0 bases respectively, with 6 bases between them. For the CDR3, the DNA is TGTGCCAGCAGTTTTGGCCACTCCTACGAGCAGTACTTC. Translation gives CASSFGHSYEQYF.

The chain uses TRBV14 and TRBJ2-5, with 12 bases fitting TRBD2. Germline CDR1 reads SGHDN; CDR2 reads FVKESK. V lost 4 bases and J lost 5; bases outside the gene matches: 14. This CDR3 has 18 amino acids. CDR3 nucleotide sequence: TGTGCCAGCAGCCGAAGACTAGCGGGAGAGGTTTGGCGGGAGACCCAGTACTTC. Its protein is CASSRRLAGEVWRETQYF.

The chain recombines TRBV10-2 with TRBJ1-2, with 12 bases aligning to TRBD1. V trimming: 7 bases; J trimming: 2 bases; junction bases outside the gene matches: 8. Germline values: CDR1 WSHSY, CDR2 SAAADI. This CDR3 is built from 16 residues. The CDR3 DNA is TGCGCCAGCACTCCGGGACAGGGGGCGCCCAACTATGGCTACACCTTC. It is translated as CASTPGQGAPNYGYTF.

The V gene is TRBV5-1, the J gene TRBJ2-7; TRBD2 matches at 7 bases. Trimming at V came to 0 bases and at J to 0 bases, leaving 6 bases not matched to a gene. Germline loops: CDR1 SGHRS, CDR2 YFSETQ. This CDR3 spans 16 amino acids. The CDR3: CASSLALGGSSYEQYF. In DNA, the CDR3 is TGCGCCAGCAGCTTGGCCCTGGGGGGGAGCTCCTACGAGCAGTACTTC.

Regarding this clone: At one end the junction does not follow the germline gene, possibly because of a read error. This chain connects TRBV19 to TRBJ2-3; 10 nucleotides agree with TRBD2. The CDR3 runs 16 residues. CDR1 is LNHDA and CDR2 is SQIVND in the germline V gene (reference sequence). CDR3 bases: TGTGCCAGTAGTCTAGAGCGGGAGGGGGGGAGAGATACGCAGTATTTT. The encoded protein is CASSLEREGGRDTQYF. The whole variable domain, filled in from reference TRBV19 and TRBJ2-3, reads DGGITQSPKYLFRKEGQNVTLSCEQNLNHDAMYWYRQDPGQGLRLIYYSQIVNDFQKGDIAEGYSVSREKKESFPLTVTSAQKNPTAFYLCASSLEREGGRDTQYFGPGTRLTVL.

The chain employs TRBV18 and TRBJ2-7; the match to TRBD2 covers 11 bases. After removal of 2 bases from V and 9 bases from J, the junction contained 12 bases not matched to a gene. CDR3 length: 16 amino acids. Germline CDR1 KGHSH, CDR2 LQKENI. CDR3 bases: TGTGCCAGCTCACCAGTTAGCGGGAGGGCCTCGGGCACGCAGTACTTC. The encoded protein is CASSPVSGRASGTQYF.

V and J are TRBV3-1 (or the pseudogene TRBV3-2) and TRBJ2-7; 8 bases line up with TRBD1. This CDR3 has 15 residues. J lost 0 bases, V lost 4 bases, and 5 bases had no gene match. Per germline, CDR1 LGHDT and CDR2 YNNKEL (reference sequence). The CDR3 is CASSLRQGLSYEQYF. CDR3 DNA: TGTGCCAGCAGCCTCAGACAGGGGCTCTCCTACGAGCAGTACTTC.

The chain combines TRBV5-1 with TRBJ2-3; 11 bases line up with TRBD2. Germline trimming cut 1 base from V and 11 bases from J; bases unmatched to any gene: 3. Per the germline V gene, CDR1 is SGHRS and CDR2 is YFSETQ. The CDR3 covers 13 residues. DNA of the CDR3: TGCGCCAGCAGCTTGTCTAGCGGGAGGCGGCAGTATTTT. It translates to CASSLSSGRRQYF.

This clone was counted once. The rearrangement uses TRBV27 and TRBJ2-3; 9 nucleotides agree with TRBD2. Germline values: CDR1 MNHEY, CDR2 SMNVEV (reference sequence). The CDR3 has 18 residues. Trimming took 3 bases from V and 0 from J; bases not matched to a gene: 10. In DNA form, the CDR3 reads TGTGCCAGCAGTTTTCGCACCCCACTAGCGGGTAGCACAGATACGCAGTATTTT. Its protein product is CASSFRTPLAGSTDTQYF.

The rearrangement uses TRBV2 and TRBJ2-7; TRBD1 is a possible D gene (6 bases). The CDR3 totals 12 residues. In germline, CDR1 is SNHLY, CDR2 FYNNEI. Trimming took off 6 bases at V and 3 bases at J, with 9 bases between the two ends. CDR3 protein: CASRVDSYEQYF. As DNA, the CDR3 is TGTGCCAGCAGAGTGGACAGCTACGAGCAGTACTTC.

The J gene is TRBJ2-1, the V gene TRBV7-2, with 16 positions matching TRBD2. Germline trimming cut 1 base from V and 9 bases from J; bases unmatched to any gene: 3. CDR1 is SGHTA and CDR2 is FQGNSA in the germline V gene. The CDR3 is 16 amino acids. CDR3 in DNA: TGTGCCAGCAGCTTAGAGGGACTAGCGGGAGGGGTTGAGCAGTTCTTC. This gives the protein CASSLEGLAGGVEQFF.